This T cell receptor beta chain was identified during a study of blood T cells in healthy people across ages. Study-wide context: Template switching picked up about one barcoded beta molecule for each two T cells. Study conclusions and caveats: Relative to aged donors, long-lived donors carried more naive CD4+ cells and displayed higher diversity. The diversity estimates, figures obtained from one million T cells, were considered underestimates.

About this clonotype itself: Its antigen remains unknown.

A second PCR, run for about 7 to 11 cycles, used a sample-barcoded 5' primer plus a J-beta primer mix. Each CDR3 protein gets one entry after TCRdb re-called the 5' RACE reads with MiXCR. This table holds hundreds of thousands of distinct CDR3 sequences, under 70% found once. Every donor provided roughly 10 milliliters of peripheral blood. Germline-derived CDR1 and CDR2 are MNHNS and SASEGT. The CDR3 extends over 13 amino acids. The V end lost 8 bases, the J end lost 4 bases, and 14 bases lay between the germline ends. The specimen sequenced was blood. The V and J genes are TRBV6-1 and TRBJ2-5, with D possibly TRBD1 on 5 matching bases. This TCR came from a man in his 60s in good health. The CDR3, as DNA: TGTGCCAGCCGAGCATTAGGGGTAGAGACCCAGTACTTC. Its translation: CASRALGVETQYF.